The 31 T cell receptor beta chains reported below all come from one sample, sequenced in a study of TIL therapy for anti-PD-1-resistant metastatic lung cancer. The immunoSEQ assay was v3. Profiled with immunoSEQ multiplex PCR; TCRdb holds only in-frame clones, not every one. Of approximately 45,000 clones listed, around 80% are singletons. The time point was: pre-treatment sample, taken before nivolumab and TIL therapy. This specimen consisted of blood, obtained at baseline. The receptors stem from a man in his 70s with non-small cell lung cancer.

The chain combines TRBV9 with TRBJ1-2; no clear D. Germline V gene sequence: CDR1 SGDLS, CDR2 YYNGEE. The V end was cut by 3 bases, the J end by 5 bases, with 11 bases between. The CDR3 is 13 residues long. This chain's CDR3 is CASSAVGGYGYTF. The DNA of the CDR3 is TGTGCCAGCAGCGCGGTGGGTGGGTATGGCTACACCTTC.

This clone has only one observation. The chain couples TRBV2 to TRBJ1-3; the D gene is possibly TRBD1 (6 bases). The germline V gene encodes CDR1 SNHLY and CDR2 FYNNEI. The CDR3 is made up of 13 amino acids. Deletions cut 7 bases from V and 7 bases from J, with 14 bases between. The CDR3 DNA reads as TGTGCCAGCAAGTACAGGGATCGCAACACCATATATTTT. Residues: CASKYRDRNTIYF.

For the CDR3, the DNA is TGCGCCAGCAGACTGCAACTAAACTCCAGGGACGGGGAGCTGTTTTTT. This gives the protein CASRLQLNSRDGELFF. The V and J genes are TRBV5-1 and TRBJ2-2, with D possibly TRBD1 on 5 matching bases. The CDR3 has 16 amino acids. The germline V gene has CDR1 SGHRS and CDR2 YFSETQ. Deletions cut 5 bases from V and 7 bases from J, with 21 bases between.

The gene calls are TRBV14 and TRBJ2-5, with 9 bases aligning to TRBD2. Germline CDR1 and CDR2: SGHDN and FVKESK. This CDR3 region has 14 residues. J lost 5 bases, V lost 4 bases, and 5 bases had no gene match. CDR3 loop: CASSLAGVDETQYF. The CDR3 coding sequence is TGTGCCAGCAGCCTAGCGGGGGTGGACGAGACCCAGTACTTC.

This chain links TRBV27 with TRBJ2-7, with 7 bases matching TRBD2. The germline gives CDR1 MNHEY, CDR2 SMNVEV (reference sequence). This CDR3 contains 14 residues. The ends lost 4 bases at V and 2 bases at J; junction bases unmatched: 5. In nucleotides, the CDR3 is TGTGCCAGCAGTTCTAGCGGAGGCACCTACGAGCAGTACTTC. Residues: CASSSSGGTYEQYF.

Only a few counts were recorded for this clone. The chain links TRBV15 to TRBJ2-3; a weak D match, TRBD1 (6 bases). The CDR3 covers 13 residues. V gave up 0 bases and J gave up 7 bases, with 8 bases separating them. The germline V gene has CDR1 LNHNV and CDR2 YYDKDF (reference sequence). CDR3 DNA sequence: TGTGCCACCAGCAGAGAGCAGGGGTATACGCAGTATTTT. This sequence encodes CATSREQGYTQYF.

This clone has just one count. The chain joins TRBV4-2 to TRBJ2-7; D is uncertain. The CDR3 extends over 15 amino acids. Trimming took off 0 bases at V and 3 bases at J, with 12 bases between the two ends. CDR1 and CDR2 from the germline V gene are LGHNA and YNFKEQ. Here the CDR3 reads CASSQEQQNHYEQYF. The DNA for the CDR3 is TGTGCCAGCAGCCAAGAGCAACAGAACCACTACGAGCAGTACTTC.

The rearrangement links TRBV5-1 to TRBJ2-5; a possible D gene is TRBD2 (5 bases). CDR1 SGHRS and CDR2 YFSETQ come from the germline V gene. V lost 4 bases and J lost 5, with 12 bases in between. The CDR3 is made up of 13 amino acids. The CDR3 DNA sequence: TGCGCCAGCAGCGCACAAGGCGGGGAGACCCAGTACTTC. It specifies CASSAQGGETQYF.

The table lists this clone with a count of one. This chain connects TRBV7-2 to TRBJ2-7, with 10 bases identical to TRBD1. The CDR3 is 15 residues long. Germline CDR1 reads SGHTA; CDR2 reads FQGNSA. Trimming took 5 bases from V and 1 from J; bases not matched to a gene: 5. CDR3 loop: CASSPDRGLSYEQYF. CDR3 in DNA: TGTGCCAGCAGCCCCGACAGGGGGCTTTCCTACGAGCAGTACTTC. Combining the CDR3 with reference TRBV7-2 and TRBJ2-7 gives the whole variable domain GAGVSQSPSNKVTEKGKDVELRCDPISGHTALYWYRQSLGQGLEFLIYFQGNSAPDKSGLPSDRFSAERTGGSVSTLTIQRTQQEDSAVYLCASSPDRGLSYEQYFGPGTRLTVT.

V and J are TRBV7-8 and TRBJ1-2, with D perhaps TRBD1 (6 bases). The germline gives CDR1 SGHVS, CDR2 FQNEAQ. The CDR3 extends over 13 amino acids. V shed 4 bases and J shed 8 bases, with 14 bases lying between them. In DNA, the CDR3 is TGTGCCAGCAGCTCCTCTACAGGGACGGGCTACACCTTC. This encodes CASSSSTGTGYTF.

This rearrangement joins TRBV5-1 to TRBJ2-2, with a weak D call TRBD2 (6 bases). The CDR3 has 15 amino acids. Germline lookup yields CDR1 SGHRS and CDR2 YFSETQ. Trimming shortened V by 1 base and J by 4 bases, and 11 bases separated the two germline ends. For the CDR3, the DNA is TGCGCCAGCAGCTTGCGGGACTTCAGCACCGGGGAGCTGTTTTTT. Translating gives CASSLRDFSTGELFF. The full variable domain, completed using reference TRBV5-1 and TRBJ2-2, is KAGVTQTPRYLIKTRGQQVTLSCSPISGHRSVSWYQQTPGQGLQFLFEYFSETQRNKGNFPGRFSGRQFSNSRSEMNVSTLELGDSALYLCASSLRDFSTGELFFGEGSRLTVL.

The CDR3 reads CASSQGLGLTTYEQYF. CDR3 coding DNA: TGTGCCAGCAGCCAAGGACTTGGACTGACAACCTACGAGCAGTACTTC. This chain links TRBV4-2 with TRBJ2-7, with TRBD2 as a possible D gene (5 bases). This CDR3 has 16 residues. In germline, CDR1 is LGHNA, CDR2 YNFKEQ. Trimming took off 1 base at V and 2 bases at J, with 15 bases between the two ends.

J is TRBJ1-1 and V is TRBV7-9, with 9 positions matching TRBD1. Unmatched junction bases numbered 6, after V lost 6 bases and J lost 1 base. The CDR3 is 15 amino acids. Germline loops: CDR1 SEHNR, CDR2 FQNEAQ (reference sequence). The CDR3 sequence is CASSLQGAANTEAFF. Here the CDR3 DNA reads TGTGCCAGCAGTCTACAGGGGGCGGCGAACACTGAAGCTTTCTTT.

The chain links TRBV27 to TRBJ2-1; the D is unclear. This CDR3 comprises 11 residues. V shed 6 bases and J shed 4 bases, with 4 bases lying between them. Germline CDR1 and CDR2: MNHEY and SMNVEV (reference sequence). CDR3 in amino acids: CASRQYNEQFF. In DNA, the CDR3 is TGTGCCAGCAGACAGTACAATGAGCAGTTCTTC.

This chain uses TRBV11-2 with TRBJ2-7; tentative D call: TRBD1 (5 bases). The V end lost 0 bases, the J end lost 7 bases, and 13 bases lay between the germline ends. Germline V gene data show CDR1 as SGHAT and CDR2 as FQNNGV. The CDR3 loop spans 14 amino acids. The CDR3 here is CASSLDRGLREQYF. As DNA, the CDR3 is TGTGCCAGCAGCTTAGATAGGGGCCTACGAGAGCAGTACTTC.

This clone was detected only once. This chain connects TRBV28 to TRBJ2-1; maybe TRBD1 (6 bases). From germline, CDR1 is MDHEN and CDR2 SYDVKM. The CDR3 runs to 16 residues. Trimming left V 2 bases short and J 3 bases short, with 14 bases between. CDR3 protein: CASSLQPGQIYNEQFF. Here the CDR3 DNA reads TGTGCCAGCAGTTTACAACCGGGACAAATCTACAATGAGCAGTTCTTC.

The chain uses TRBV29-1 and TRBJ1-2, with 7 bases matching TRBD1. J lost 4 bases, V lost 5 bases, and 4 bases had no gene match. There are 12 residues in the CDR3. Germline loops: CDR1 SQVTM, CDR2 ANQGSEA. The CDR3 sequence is CSVSGGGYGYTF. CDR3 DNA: TGCAGCGTTTCAGGGGGAGGCTATGGCTACACCTTC. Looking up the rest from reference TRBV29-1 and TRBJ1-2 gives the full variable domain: SAVISQKPSRDICQRGTSLTIQCQVDSQVTMMFWYRQQPGQSLTLIATANQGSEATYESGFVIDKFPISRPNLTFSTLTVSNMSPEDSSIYLCSVSGGGYGYTFGSGTRLTVV.

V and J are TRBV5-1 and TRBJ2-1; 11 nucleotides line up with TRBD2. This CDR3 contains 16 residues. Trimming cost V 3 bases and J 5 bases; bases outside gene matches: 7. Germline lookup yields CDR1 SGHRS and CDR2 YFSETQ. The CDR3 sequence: CASSSRLAGIDNEQFF. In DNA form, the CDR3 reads TGCGCCAGCAGCTCAAGACTAGCGGGAATAGACAATGAGCAGTTCTTC.

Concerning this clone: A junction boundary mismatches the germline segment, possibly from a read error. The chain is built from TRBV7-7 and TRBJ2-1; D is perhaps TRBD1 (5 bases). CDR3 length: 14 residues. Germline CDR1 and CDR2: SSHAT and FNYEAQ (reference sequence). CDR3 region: CASSSSRQNNEQFF. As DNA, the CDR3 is TGTGCTAGCAGCTCCTCCAGACAGAACAATGAGCAGTTCTTC.

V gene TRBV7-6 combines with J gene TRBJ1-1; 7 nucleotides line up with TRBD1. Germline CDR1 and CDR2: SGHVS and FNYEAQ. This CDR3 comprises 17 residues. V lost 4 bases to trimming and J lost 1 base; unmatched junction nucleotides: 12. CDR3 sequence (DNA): TGTGCCAGCAGCTCGAGGCGGGACAGACTACCGAACACTGAAGCTTTCTTT. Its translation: CASSSRRDRLPNTEAFF.

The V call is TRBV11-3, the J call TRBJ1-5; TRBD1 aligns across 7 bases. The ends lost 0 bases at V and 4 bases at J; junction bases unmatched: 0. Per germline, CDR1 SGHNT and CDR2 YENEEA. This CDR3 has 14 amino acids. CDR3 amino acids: CASSLDRGNQPQHF. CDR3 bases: TGTGCCAGCAGCTTAGACAGGGGGAATCAGCCCCAGCATTTT.

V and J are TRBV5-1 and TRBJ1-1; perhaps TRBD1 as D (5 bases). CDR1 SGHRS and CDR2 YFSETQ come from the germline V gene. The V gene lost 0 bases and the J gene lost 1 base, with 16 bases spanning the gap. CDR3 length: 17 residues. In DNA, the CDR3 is TGCGCCAGCAGCTTGGATCGGCGGGGGGGTGCGAACACTGAAGCTTTCTTT. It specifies CASSLDRRGGANTEAFF.

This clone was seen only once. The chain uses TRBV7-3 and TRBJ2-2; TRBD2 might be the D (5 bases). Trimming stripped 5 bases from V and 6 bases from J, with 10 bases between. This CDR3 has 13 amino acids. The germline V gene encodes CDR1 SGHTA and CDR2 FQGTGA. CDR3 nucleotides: TGTGCCAGCAGCCAAGGAGGCGCCGGGGAGCTGTTTTTT. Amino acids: CASSQGGAGELFF.

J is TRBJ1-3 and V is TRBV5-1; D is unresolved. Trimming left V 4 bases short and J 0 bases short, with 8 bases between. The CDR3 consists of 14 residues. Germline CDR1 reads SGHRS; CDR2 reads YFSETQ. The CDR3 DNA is TGCGCCAGCAGCGTGGGGAGCTCTGGAAACACCATATATTTT. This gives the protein CASSVGSSGNTIYF.

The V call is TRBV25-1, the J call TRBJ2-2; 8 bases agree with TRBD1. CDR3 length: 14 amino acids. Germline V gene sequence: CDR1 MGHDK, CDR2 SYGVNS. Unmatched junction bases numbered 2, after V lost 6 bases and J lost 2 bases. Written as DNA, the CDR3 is TGTGCCAGCAGAGACAGGGGAAACACCGGGGAGCTGTTTTTT. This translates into CASRDRGNTGELFF. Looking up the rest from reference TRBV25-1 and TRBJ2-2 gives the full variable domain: EADIYQTPRYLVIGTGKKITLECSQTMGHDKMYWYQQDPGMELHLIHYSYGVNSTEKGDLSSESTVSRIRTEHFPLTLESARPSHTSQYLCASRDRGNTGELFFGEGSRLTVL.

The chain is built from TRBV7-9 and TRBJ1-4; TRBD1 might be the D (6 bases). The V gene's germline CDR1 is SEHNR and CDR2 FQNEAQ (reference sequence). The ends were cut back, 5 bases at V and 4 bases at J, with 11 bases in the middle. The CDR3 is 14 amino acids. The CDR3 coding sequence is TGTGCCAGCAGCCGACAGGAGGATAATGAAAAACTGTTTTTT. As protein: CASSRQEDNEKLFF.

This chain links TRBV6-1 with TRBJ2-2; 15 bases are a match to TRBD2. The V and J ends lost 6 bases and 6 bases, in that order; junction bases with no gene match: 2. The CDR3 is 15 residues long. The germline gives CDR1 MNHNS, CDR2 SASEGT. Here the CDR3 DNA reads TGTGCCAGCAGGGGACTAGCGGGAGGTCCCGGGGAGCTGTTTTTT. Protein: CASRGLAGGPGELFF.

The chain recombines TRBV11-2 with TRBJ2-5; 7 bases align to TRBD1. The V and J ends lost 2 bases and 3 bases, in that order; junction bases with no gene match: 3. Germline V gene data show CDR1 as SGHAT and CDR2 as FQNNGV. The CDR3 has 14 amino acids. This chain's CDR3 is CASSLFGTEETQYF. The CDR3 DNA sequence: TGTGCCAGCAGCTTATTTGGGACAGAAGAGACCCAGTACTTC.

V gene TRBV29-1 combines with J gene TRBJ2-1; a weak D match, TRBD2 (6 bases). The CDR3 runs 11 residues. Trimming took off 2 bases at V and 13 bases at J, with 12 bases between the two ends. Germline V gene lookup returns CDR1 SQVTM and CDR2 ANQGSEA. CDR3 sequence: CSVERLDSQFF. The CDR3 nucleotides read TGCAGCGTTGAACGACTAGACTCACAGTTCTTC.

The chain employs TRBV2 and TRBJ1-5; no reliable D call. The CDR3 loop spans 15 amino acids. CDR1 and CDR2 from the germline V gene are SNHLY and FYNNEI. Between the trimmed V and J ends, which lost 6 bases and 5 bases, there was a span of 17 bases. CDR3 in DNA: TGTGCCAGCAGCCAGGACGGTTCCCCGGATCAGCCCCAGCATTTT. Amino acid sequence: CASSQDGSPDQPQHF.

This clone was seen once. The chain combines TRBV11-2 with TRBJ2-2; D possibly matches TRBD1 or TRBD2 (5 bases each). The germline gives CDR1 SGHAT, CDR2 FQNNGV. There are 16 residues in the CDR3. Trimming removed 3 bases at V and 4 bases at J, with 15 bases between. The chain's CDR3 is CASSLLRGRTTGELFF. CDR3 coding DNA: TGTGCCAGCAGCTTGTTGAGGGGACGAACCACCGGGGAGCTGTTTTTT.